The present T cell receptor beta chain was sequenced within a study of blood T cell repertoires in COVID-19. CDR3 size: 14 residues. Germline assignment: CDR1 SGHNT and CDR2 YYREEE (reference sequence). V was pared by 6 bases and J by 5 bases, with 7 bases of the junction left unmatched. Authors' processing steps: Counts of nucleated cells, estimated from reference gene primer amplification, were obtained. The protocol was immunoSEQ multiplex PCR, while the TCRdb copy is restricted to in-frame clones and leaves out a portion. V, J and clone size reflect that table, while D and trimming were determined from the DNA. This sample has more than 85,000 clones, with roughly 80% found just once.

The source is a woman of 80 years or more with acute or convalescent COVID-19. V gene TRBV5-4 combines with J gene TRBJ1-1; 10 nucleotides agree with TRBD1. Sequenced sample: peripheral blood. The CDR3 nucleotides read TGTGCCAGCACCATGACAGGGGGCGGGACTGAAGCTTTCTTT. Translation: CASTMTGGGTEAFF.